This T cell receptor (beta chain) was sequenced for a study of identical twins. Points from the study as a whole: Not following the same donors, the study drew its conclusions from cross-sectional statistical analysis. Memory repertoires showed no such pattern, whereas abundant cord blood beta clonotypes carried fewer insertions. Twin-shared out-of-frame alpha sequences showed excess low generation probability.

TCRdb called the 5' RACE reads again in MiXCR, with one record for every CDR3 protein. The data contain around 1.7 million distinct CDR3 sequences, about 32% of them seen just once; the ten biggest clones take up under 0.35%. Concerning this clonotype: As yet, its antigen is unknown.

Everyone who gave samples was a healthy Caucasian. Sequencing input: cord blood. The clonotype originates from a newborn girl in good health.

The CDR3 reads CASSVSFLAGEGVGELFF. CDR3 sequence (DNA): TGTGCCAGCAGCGTTTCCTTTCTAGCGGGAGAAGGTGTCGGGGAGCTGTTTTTT. The rearrangement links TRBV9 to TRBJ2-2; 10 bases are a match to TRBD2. The V segment lost 2 bases and the J segment 7 bases; nucleotides outside the gene matches: 14. Germline-derived CDR1 and CDR2 are SGDLS and YYNGEE. The CDR3 is 18 residues long.